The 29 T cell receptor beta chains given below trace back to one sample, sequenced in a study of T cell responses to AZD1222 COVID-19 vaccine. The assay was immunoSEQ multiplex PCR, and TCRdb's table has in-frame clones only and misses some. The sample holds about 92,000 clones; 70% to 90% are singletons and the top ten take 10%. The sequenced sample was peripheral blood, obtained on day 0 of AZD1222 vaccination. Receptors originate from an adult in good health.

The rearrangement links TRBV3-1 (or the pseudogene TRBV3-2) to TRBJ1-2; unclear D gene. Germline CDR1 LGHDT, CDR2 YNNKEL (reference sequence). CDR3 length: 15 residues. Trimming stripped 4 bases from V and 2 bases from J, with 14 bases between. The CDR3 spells CASSPPLGPNYGYTF. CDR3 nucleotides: TGTGCCAGCAGCCCCCCCTTAGGGCCCAACTATGGCTACACCTTC.

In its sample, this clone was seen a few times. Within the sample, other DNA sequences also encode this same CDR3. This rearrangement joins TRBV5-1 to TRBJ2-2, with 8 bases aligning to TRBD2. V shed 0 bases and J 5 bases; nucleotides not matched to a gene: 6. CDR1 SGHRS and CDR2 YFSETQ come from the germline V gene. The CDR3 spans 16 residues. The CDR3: CASSLVAGGETGELFF. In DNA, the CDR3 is TGCGCCAGCAGCTTGGTGGCGGGAGGAGAAACCGGGGAGCTGTTTTTT.

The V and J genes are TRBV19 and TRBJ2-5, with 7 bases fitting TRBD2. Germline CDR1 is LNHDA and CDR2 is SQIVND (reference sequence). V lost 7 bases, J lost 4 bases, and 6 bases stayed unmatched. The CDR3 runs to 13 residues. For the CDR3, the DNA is TGTGCCAGTAACGCGGGAGTAGGAGAGACCCAGTACTTC. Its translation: CASNAGVGETQYF.

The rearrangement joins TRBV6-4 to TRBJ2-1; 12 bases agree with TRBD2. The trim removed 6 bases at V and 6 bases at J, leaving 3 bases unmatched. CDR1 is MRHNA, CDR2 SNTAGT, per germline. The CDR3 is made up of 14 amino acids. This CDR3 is CASRPSGGANEQFF. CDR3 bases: TGTGCCAGCAGGCCTAGCGGGGGGGCCAATGAGCAGTTCTTC.

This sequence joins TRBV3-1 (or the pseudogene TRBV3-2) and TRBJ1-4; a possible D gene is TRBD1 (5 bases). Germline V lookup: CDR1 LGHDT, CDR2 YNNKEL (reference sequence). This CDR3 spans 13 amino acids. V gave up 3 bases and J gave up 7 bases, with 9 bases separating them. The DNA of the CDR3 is TGTGCCAGCAGCCAGGGGGTTAGTGAAAAACTGTTTTTT. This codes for CASSQGVSEKLFF.

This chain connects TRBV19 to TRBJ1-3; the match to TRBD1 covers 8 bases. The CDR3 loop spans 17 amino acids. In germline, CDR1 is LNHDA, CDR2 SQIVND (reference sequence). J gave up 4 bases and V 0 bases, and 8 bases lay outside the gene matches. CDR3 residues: CASSIDLVRGHGNTIYF. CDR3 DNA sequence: TGTGCCAGTAGTATAGATCTGGTCAGGGGGCACGGAAACACCATATATTTT.

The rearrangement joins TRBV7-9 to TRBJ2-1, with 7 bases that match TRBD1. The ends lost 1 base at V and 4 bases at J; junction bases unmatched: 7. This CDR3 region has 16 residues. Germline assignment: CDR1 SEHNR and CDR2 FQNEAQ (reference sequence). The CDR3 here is CASSLGTGQTYNEQFF. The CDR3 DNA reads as TGTGCCAGCAGCTTAGGAACGGGACAGACTTACAATGAGCAGTTCTTC.

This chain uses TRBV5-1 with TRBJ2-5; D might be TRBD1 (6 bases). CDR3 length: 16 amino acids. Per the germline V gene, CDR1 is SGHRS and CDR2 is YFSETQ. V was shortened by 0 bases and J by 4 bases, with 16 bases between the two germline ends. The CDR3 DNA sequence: TGCGCCAGCAGCTTGGATGGCAGGGGAGATGGAGAGACCCAGTACTTC. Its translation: CASSLDGRGDGETQYF.

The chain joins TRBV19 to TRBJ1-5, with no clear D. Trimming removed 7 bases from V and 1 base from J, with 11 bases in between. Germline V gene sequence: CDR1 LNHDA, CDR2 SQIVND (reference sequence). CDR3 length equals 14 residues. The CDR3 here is CASISAGSNQPQHF. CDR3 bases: TGTGCCAGTATTTCCGCGGGGAGCAATCAGCCCCAGCATTTT.

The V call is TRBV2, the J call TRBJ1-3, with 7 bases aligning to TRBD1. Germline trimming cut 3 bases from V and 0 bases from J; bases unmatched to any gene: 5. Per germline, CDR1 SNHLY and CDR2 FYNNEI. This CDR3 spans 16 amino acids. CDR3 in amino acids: CASSDRDRYSGNTIYF. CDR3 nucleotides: TGTGCCAGCAGTGACCGGGACAGATACTCTGGAAACACCATATATTTT.

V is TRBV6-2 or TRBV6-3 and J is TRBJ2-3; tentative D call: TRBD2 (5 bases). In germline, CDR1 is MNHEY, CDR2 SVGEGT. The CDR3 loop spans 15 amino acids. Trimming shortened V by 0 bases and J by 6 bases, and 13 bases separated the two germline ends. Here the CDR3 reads CASSYSSLAKDTQYF. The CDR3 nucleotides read TGTGCCAGCAGTTACTCTTCCCTAGCCAAGGATACGCAGTATTTT.

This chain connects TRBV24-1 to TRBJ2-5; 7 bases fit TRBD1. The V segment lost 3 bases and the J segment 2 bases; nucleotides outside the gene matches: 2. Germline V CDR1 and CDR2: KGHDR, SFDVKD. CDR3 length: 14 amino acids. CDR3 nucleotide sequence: TGTGCCACCAGTGATGGGGACAGACAAGAGACCCAGTACTTC. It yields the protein CATSDGDRQETQYF.

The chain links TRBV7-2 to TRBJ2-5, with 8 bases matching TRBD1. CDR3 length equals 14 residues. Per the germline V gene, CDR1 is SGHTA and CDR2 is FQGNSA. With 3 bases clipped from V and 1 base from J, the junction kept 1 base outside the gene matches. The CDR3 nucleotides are TGTGCCAGCAGCTTCGGGACAGGCCAAGAGACCCAGTACTTC. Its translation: CASSFGTGQETQYF.

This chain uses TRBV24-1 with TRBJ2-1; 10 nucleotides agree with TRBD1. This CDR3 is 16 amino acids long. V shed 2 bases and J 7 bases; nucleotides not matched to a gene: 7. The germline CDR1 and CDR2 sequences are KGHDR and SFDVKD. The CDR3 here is CATSDSGTGDGNEQFF. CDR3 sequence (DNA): TGTGCCACCAGTGATTCCGGGACAGGGGATGGGAATGAGCAGTTCTTC.

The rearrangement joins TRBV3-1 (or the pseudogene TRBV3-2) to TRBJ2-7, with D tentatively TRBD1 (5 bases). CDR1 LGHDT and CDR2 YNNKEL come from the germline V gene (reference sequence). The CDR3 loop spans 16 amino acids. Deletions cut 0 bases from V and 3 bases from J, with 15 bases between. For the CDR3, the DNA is TGTGCCAGCAGCCAAGACCTTGGCTCAAGGGGCTACGAGCAGTACTTC. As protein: CASSQDLGSRGYEQYF.

CDR3 sequence (DNA): TGTGCCAGCAGTTTATCGTGGGGGATCACCGGGGAGCTGTTTTTT. It yields the protein CASSLSWGITGELFF. This chain links TRBV27 with TRBJ2-2, with D perhaps assigned TRBD1 or TRBD2 (5 bases each). The CDR3 runs 15 residues. The V and J ends lost 0 bases and 4 bases respectively, with 9 bases between them. Looked up from germline, CDR1 is MNHEY and CDR2 is SMNVEV (reference sequence).

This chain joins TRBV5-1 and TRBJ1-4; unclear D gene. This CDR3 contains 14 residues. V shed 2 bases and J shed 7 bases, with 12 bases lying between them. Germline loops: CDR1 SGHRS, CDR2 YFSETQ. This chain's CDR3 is CASSFAAVGEKLFF. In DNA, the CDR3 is TGCGCCAGCAGCTTCGCGGCGGTAGGTGAAAAACTGTTTTTT.

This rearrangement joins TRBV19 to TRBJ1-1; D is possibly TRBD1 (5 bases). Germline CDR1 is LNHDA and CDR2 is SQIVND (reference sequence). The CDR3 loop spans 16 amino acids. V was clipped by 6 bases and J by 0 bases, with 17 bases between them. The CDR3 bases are TGTGCCAGTAGGGCTCCGGGACGGCCGATGAACACTGAAGCTTTCTTT. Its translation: CASRAPGRPMNTEAFF.

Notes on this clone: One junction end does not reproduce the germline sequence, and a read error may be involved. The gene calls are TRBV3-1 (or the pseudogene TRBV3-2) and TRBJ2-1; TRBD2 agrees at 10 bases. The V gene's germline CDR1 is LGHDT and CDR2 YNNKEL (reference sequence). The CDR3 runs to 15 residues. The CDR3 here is CAGSPPGLALNEQFF. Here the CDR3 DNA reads TGTGCCGGCAGCCCGCCGGGACTAGCGTTAAATGAGCAGTTCTTC.

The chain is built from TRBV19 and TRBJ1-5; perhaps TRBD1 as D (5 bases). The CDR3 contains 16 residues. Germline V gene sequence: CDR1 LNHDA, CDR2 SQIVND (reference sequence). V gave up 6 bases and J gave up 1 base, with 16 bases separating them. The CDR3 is CASREGFRGSNQPQHF. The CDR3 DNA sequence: TGTGCCAGTAGGGAGGGGTTCCGGGGGAGCAATCAGCCCCAGCATTTT.

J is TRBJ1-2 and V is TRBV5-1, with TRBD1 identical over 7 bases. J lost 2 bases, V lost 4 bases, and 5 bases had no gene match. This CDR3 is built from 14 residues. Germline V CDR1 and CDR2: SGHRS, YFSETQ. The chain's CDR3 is CASSPTGDNYGYTF. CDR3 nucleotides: TGCGCCAGCAGCCCAACAGGGGACAACTATGGCTACACCTTC.

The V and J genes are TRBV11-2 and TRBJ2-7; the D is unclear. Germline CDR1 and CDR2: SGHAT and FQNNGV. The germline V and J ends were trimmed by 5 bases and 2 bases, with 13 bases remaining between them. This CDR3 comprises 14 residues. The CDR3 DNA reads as TGTGCCAGCAGCCCGGATCTTCTGGCCTACGAGCAGTACTTC. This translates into CASSPDLLAYEQYF.

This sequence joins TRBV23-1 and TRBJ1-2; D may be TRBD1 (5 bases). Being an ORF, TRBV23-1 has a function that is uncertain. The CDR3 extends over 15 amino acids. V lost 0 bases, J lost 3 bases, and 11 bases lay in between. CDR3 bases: TGCGCCAGCAGTCAATCTGGGGTGGGGGACTATGGCTACACCTTC. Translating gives CASSQSGVGDYGYTF.

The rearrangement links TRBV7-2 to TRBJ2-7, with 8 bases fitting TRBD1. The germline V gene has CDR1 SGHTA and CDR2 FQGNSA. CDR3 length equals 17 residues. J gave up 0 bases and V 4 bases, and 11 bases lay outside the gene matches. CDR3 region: CASSSGGLRSSSYEQYF. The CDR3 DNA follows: TGTGCCAGCAGCTCAGGGGGCTTAAGGTCTAGCTCCTACGAGCAGTACTTC.

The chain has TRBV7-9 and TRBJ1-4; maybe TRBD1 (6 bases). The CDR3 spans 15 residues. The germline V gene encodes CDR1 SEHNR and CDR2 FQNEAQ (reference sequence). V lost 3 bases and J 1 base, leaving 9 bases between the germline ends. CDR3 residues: CASSLTGGTNEKLFF. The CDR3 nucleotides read TGTGCCAGCAGCTTGACAGGAGGAACTAATGAAAAACTGTTTTTT. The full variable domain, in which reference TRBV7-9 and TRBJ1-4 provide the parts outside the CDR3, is DTGVSQNPRHKITKRGQNVTFRCDPISEHNRLYWYRQTLGQGPEFLTYFQNEAQLEKSRLLSDRFSAERPKGSFSTLEIQRTEQGDSAMYLCASSLTGGTNEKLFFGSGTQLSVL.

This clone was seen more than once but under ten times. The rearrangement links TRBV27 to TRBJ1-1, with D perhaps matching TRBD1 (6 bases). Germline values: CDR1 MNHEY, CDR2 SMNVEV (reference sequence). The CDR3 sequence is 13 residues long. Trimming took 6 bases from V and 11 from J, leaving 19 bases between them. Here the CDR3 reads CASSLRTAAAAFF. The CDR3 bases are TGTGCCAGCAGCCTTAGGACAGCCGCGGCCGCTTTCTTT.

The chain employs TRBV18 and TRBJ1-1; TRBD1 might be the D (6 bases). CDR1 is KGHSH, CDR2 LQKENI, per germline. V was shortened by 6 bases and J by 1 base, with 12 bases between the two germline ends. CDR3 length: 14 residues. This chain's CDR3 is CASSLGGQNTEAFF. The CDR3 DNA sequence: TGTGCCAGCTCCCTGGGGGGCCAGAACACTGAAGCTTTCTTT.

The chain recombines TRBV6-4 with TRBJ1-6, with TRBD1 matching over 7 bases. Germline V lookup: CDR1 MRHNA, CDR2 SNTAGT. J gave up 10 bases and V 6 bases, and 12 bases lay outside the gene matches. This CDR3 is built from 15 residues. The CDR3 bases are TGTGCCAGCAGAGAAGGGGACAGAGTCGGGTCACCCCTCCACTTT. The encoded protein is CASREGDRVGSPLHF.

CDR3 sequence (DNA): TGTGCCAGTAGTATAGTGTTCGGGGGTACTGAAGCTTTCTTT. Protein: CASSIVFGGTEAFF. The chain joins TRBV19 to TRBJ1-1; TRBD1 might be the D (5 bases). Deletions cut 1 base from V and 5 bases from J, with 11 bases between. CDR3 length: 14 amino acids. Germline V gives CDR1 LNHDA, CDR2 SQIVND (reference sequence).